Below are 7 T cell receptor beta chains sequenced from a single sample in a study of identical twins. TCRdb itself ran the 5' RACE reads through MiXCR, one entry per CDR3 protein. The data show more than 350,000 distinct CDR3 sequences, with roughly 9% seen just once and around 8.6% held by the top ten. Sequenced: naive T cells sorted from blood. These receptors came from a woman between 45 and 65 years old in good health.

As regards this clonotype: This could be a read error, since a much larger clone is one nucleotide away. Given the absence of the conserved phenylalanine or tryptophan at the CDR3 end, a read error is likely. The chain employs TRBV3-1 and TRBJ2-1; weak D call: TRBD2 (5 bases). The germline gives CDR1 LGHDT, CDR2 YNNKEL (reference sequence). The V end was cut by 4 bases, the J end by 2 bases, with 9 bases between. The CDR3 has 14 residues. In DNA, the CDR3 is TGTGCCAGCAGCCCCGGACTGGCCTACAATGAGCAGTTCTTG. Amino acids: CASSPGLAYNEQFL.

The chain combines TRBV24-1 with TRBJ2-1; 7 bases are a match to TRBD2. The CDR3 runs 15 residues. From germline, CDR1 is KGHDR and CDR2 SFDVKD. The V segment lost 3 bases and the J segment 5 bases; nucleotides outside the gene matches: 6. The CDR3 DNA follows: TGTGCCACCAGTGATGTGGGACTATTAAACAATGAGCAGTTCTTC. As protein: CATSDVGLLNNEQFF.

The chain uses TRBV13 and TRBJ1-1, with unresolved D. V was clipped by 0 bases and J by 4 bases, with 12 bases between them. CDR1 is PRHDT and CDR2 is FYEKMQ in the germline V gene (reference sequence). CDR3 length: 15 residues. The chain's CDR3 is CASSLGLIGITEAFF. In DNA form, the CDR3 reads TGTGCCAGCAGCTTAGGCCTAATAGGTATCACTGAAGCTTTCTTT. Full variable domain (missing parts from reference TRBV13 and TRBJ1-1): AAGVIQSPRHLIKEKRETATLKCYPIPRHDTVYWYQQGPGQDPQFLISFYEKMQSDKGSIPDRFSAQQFSDYHSELNMSSLELGDSALYFCASSLGLIGITEAFFGQGTRLTVV.

There are many counts of this clonotype. This chain links TRBV7-9 with TRBJ2-2; a weak D match, TRBD2 (6 bases). Per the germline V gene, CDR1 is SEHNR and CDR2 is FQNEAQ (reference sequence). The CDR3 is 13 residues long. V was clipped by 5 bases and J by 6 bases, with 10 bases between them. The DNA for the CDR3 is TGTGCCAGCAGCCCGGACTACTCCGGGGAGCTGTTTTTT. It codes for CASSPDYSGELFF.

The gene calls are TRBV20-1 and TRBJ1-1; tentatively, D is TRBD1 (5 bases). Germline assignment: CDR1 DFQATT and CDR2 SNEGSKA (reference sequence). Trimming left V 5 bases short and J 8 bases short, with 18 bases between. This CDR3 spans 13 amino acids. The chain's CDR3 is CSAEGEGNPEAFF. DNA for the CDR3: TGCAGTGCTGAAGGAGAGGGGAATCCCGAAGCTTTCTTT.

The chain carries TRBV5-6 and TRBJ2-3; 7 bases map to TRBD1. The CDR3 consists of 20 residues. The junction had 20 bases not matched to a gene; V was cut back by 4 bases and J by 0 bases. Germline V gene lookup returns CDR1 SGHDT and CDR2 YYEEEE. The CDR3 protein is CASSAYVGSTGLTSTDTQYF. Written as DNA, the CDR3 is TGTGCCAGCAGCGCGTATGTGGGCTCGACAGGGCTGACTAGCACAGATACGCAGTATTTT.

In this sample, this clonotype turned up a few times. The DNA of the CDR3 is TGTGCCAGCAGCTGGGGGAATTCACCCCTCCACTTT. It is translated as CASSWGNSPLHF. The gene calls are TRBV11-2 and TRBJ1-6; the D gene is possibly TRBD1 (5 bases). V was shortened by 4 bases and J by 7 bases, with 5 bases between the two germline ends. The CDR3 length is 12 residues. Germline loops: CDR1 SGHAT, CDR2 FQNNGV.